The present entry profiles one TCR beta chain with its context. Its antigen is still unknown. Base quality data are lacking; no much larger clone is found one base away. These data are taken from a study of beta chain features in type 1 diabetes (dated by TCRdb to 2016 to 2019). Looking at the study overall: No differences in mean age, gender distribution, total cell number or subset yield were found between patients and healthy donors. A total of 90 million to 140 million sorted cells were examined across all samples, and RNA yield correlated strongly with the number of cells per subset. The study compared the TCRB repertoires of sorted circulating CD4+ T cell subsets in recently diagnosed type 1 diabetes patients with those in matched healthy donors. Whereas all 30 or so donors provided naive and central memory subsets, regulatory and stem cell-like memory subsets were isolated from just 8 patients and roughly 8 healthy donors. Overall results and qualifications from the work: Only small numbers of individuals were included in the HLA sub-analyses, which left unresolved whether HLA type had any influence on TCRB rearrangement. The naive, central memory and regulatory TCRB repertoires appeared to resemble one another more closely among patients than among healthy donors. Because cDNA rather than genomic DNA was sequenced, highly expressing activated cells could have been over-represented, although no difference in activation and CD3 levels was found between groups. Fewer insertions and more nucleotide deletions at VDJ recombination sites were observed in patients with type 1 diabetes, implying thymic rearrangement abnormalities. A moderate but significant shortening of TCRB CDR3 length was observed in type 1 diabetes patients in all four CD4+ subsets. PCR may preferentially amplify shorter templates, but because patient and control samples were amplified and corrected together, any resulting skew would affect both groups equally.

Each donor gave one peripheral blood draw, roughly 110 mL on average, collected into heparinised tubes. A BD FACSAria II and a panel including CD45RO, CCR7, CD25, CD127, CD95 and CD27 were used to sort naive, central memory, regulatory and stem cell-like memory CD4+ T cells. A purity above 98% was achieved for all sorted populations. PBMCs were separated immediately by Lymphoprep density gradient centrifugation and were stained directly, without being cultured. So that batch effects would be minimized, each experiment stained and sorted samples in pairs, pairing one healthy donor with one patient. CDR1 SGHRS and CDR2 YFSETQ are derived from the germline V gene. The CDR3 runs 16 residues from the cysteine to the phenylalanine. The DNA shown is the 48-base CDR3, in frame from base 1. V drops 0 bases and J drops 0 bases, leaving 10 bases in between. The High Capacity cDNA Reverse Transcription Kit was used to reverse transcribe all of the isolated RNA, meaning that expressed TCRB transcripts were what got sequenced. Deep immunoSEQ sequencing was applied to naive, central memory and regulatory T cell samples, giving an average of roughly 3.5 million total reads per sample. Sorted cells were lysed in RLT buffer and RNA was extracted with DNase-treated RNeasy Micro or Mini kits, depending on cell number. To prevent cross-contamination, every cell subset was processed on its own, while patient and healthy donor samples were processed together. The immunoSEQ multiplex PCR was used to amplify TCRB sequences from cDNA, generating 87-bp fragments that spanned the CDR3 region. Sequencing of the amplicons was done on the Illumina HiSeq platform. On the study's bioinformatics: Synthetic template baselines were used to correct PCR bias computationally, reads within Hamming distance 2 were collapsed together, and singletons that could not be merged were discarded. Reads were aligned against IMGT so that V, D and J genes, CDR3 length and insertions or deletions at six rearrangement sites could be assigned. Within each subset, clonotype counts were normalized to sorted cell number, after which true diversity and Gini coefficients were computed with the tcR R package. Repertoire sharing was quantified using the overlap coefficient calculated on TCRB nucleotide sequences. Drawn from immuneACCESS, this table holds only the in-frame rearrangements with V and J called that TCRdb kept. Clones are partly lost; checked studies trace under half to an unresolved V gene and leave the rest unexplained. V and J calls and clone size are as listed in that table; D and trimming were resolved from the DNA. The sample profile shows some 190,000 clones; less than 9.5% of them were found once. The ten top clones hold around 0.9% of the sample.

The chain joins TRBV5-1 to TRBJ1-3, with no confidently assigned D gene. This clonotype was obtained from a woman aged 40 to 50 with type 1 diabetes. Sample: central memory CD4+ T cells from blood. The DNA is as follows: TGCGCCAGCAGCTTGGACAGCCCAGGCTCTGGAAACACCATATATTTT. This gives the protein CASSLDSPGSGNTIYF.